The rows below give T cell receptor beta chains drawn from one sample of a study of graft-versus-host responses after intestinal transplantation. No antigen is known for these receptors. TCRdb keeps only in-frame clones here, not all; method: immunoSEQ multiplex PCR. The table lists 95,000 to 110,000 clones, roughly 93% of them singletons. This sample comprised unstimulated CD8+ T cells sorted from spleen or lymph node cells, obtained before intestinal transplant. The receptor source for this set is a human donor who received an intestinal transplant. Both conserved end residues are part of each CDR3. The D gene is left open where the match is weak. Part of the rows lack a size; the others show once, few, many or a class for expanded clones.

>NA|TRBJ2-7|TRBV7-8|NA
CASSLAGSEQYF
TGTGCCAGCAGCTTAGCGGGAAGCGAGCAGTACTTC
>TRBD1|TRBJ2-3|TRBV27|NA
CASSLWDRGSADTQYF
TGTGCCAGCAGTCTCTGGGACAGGGGGAGCGCAGATACGCAGTATTTT
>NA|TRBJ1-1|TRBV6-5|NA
CASSWGGYETEAFF
TGTGCCAGCAGTTGGGGGGGGTACGAGACTGAAGCTTTCTTT
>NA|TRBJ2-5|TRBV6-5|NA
CASSVGTQGGETQYF
TGTGCCAGCAGTGTCGGGACCCAGGGAGGAGAGACCCAGTACTTC
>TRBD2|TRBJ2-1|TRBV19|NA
CASSLFLAGGLYRSYNEQFF
TGTGCCAGTAGTCTGTTCCTAGCGGGGGGCCTGTATCGCTCCTACAATGAGCAGTTCTTC
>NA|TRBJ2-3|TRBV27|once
CASSFGDTQYF
TGTGCCAGCAGTTTCGGGGATACGCAGTATTTT
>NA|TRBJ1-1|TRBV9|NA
CASSGGGVSLNTEAFF
TGTGCCAGCAGCGGCGGGGGGGTCAGCTTGAACACTGAAGCTTTCTTT
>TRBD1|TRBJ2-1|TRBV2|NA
CARTGDFNEQFF
TGTGCCAGGACAGGGGACTTCAATGAGCAGTTCTTC
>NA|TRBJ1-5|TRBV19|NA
CASTGGWSQPQHF
TGTGCCAGTACTGGGGGCTGGAGTCAGCCCCAGCATTTT
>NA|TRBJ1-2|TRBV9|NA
CASSVGQGNVAVQGYTF
TGTGCCAGCAGCGTAGGGCAGGGGAATGTGGCGGTTCAGGGCTACACCTTC
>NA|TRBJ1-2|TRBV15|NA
CATSIEGVRGYTF
TGTGCCACCAGCATTGAAGGGGTACGAGGCTACACCTTC
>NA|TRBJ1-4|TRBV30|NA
CAWSEGDPATNEKLFF
TGTGCCTGGAGTGAGGGGGACCCTGCAACTAATGAAAAACTGTTTTTT
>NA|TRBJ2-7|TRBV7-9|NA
CASSFRQFPEQYF
TGTGCCAGCAGCTTCCGACAGTTCCCGGAGCAGTACTTC
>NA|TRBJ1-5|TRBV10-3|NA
CATATADSNQPQHF
TGTGCCACCGCAACCGCCGATAGCAATCAGCCCCAGCATTTT
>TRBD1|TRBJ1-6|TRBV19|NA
CASSPRQGNSPLHF
TGTGCCAGTAGTCCCAGACAGGGCAATAGCCCCCTCCACTTT
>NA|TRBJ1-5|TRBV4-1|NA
CASSRDFNQPQHF
TGCGCCAGCAGCCGGGATTTCAATCAGCCCCAGCATTTT
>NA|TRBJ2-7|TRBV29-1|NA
CSAGELGSRDYEQYF
TGCAGCGCCGGGGAACTGGGTTCGAGAGACTACGAGCAGTACTTC
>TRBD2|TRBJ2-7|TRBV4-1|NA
CASPYPWGGGSYEQYF
TGCGCCAGCCCCTATCCCTGGGGCGGGGGGAGCTACGAGCAGTACTTC
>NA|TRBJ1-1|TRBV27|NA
CASSLGSGLEAFF
TGTGCCAGCAGTTTAGGGTCAGGGCTTGAAGCTTTCTTT
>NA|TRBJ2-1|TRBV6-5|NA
CASSEGRDNEQFF
TGTGCCAGCAGTGAAGGACGTGACAATGAGCAGTTCTTC
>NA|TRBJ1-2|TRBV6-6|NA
CASRTNYGYTF
TGTGCCAGCAGGACTAACTATGGCTACACCTTC
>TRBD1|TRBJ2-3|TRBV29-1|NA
CSVELLTGTGTTDTQYF
TGCAGCGTTGAATTACTTACCGGGACAGGGACCACAGATACGCAGTATTTT
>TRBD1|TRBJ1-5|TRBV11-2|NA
CASSPTGGGNQPQHF
TGTGCCAGCAGCCCCACAGGGGGCGGCAATCAGCCCCAGCATTTT
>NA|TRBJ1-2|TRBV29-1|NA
CSVWLNYGYTF
TGCAGCGTTTGGTTAAACTATGGCTACACCTTC
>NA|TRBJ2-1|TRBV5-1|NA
CASSLESQVVDEQFF
TGCGCCAGCAGCTTGGAATCGCAAGTGGTCGATGAGCAGTTCTTC
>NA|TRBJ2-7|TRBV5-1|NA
CASSLTGVPYEQYF
TGCGCCAGCAGCTTAACAGGAGTCCCCTACGAGCAGTACTTC
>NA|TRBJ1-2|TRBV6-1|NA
CASSSAETYGYTF
TGTGCCAGCAGTTCTGCAGAAACTTATGGCTACACCTTC
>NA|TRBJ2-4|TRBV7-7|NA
CASSSRGVPRDSKNIQYF
TGTGCCAGCAGCTCCCGGGGGGTGCCCCGGGACAGCAAAAACATTCAGTACTTC
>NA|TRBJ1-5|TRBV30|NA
CAWSAGYYQPQHF
TGTGCCTGGAGTGCGGGGTATTATCAGCCCCAGCATTTT
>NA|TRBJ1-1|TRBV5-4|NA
CASSLHGGYEAFF
TGTGCCAGCAGCTTGCATGGGGGGTATGAAGCTTTCTTT
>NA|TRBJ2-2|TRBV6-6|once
CASSYGQPTGELFF
TGTGCCAGCAGTTATGGACAGCCCACCGGGGAGCTGTTTTTT
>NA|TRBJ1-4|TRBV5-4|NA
CASSLSSRGNEKLFF
TGTGCCAGCAGCTTGTCAAGTCGAGGGAATGAAAAACTGTTTTTT
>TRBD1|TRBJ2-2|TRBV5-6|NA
CASSLVGTGLAGELFF
TGTGCCAGCAGCTTGGTGGGGACAGGGTTGGCCGGGGAGCTGTTTTTT